This T cell receptor (beta chain) is from a study of radiotherapy plus CTLA-4 blockade in lung cancer. Looking at the study overall: Disease control reached approximately 29%, with objective responses in approximately 17%. The study's findings and limits: Blood saw expansion of tumor-derived TCR clones after radiotherapy plus ipilimumab. Early blood T cell clone dynamics, with interferon-beta, were reported to best predict response.

Libraries were prepared by immunoSEQ multiplex PCR; TCRdb keeps only in-frame clonotypes and omits some of them. The sample lists roughly 50,000 clones, about 88% occurring once. As for this clone: Antigen: not known.

From germline, CDR1 is MGHDK and CDR2 SYGVNS. J gave up 2 bases and V 4 bases, and 6 bases lay outside the gene matches. This CDR3 contains 16 residues. The chain is built from TRBV25-1 and TRBJ2-3, with 10 nucleotides matching TRBD2. This specimen was peripheral blood, taken from a patient treated with radiotherapy plus ipilimumab. The TCR sequence derives from a human donor with non-small cell lung cancer whose response to radiotherapy plus ipilimumab could not be evaluated. CDR3 in amino acids: CASSGSGGANTDTQYF. In nucleotides, the CDR3 is TGTGCCAGCAGTGGAAGCGGGGGGGCCAACACAGATACGCAGTATTTT.